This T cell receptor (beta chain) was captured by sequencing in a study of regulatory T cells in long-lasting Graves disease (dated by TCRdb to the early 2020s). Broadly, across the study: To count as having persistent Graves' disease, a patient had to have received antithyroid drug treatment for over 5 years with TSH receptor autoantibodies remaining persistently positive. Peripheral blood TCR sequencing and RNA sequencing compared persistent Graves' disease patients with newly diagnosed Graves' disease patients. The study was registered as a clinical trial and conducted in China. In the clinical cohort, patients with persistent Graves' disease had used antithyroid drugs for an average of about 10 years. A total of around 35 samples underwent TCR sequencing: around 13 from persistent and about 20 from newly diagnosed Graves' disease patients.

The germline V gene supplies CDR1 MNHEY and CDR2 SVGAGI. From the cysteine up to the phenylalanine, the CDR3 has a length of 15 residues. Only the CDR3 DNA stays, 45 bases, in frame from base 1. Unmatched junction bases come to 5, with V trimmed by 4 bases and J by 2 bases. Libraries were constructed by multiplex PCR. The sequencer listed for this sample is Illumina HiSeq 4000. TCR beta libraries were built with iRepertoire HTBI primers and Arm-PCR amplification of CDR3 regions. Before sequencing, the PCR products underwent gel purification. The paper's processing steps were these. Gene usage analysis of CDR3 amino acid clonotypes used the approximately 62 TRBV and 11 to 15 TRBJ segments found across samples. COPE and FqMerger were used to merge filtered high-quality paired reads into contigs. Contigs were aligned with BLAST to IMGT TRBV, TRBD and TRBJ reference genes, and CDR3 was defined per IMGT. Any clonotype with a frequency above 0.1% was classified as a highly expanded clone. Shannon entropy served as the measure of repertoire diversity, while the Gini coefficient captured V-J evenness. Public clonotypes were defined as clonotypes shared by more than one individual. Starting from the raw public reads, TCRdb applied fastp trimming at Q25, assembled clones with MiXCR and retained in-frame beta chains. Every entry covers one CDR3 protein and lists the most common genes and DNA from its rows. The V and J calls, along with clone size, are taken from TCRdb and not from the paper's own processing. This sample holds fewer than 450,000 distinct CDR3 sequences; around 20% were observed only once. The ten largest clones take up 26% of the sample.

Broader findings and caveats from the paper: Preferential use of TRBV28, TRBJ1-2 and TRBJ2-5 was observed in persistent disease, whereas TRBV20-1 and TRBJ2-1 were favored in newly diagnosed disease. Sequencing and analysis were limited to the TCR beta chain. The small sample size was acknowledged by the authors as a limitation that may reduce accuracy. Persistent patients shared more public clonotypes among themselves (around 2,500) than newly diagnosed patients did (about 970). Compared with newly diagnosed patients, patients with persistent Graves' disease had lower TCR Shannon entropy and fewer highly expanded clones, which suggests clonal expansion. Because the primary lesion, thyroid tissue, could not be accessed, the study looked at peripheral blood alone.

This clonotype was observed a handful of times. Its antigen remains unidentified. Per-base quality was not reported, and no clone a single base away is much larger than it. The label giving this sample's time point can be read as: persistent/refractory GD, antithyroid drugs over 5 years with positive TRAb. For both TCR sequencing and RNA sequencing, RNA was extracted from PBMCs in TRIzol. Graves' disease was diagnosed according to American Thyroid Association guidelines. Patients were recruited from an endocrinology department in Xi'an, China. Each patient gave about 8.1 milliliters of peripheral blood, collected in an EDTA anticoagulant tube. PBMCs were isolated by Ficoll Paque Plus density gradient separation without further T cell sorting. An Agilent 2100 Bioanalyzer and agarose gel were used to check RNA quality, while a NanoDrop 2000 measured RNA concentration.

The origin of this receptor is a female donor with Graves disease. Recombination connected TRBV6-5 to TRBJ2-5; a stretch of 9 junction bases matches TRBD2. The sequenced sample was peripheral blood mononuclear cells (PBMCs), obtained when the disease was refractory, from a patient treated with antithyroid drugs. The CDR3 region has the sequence CASSSISGSQETQYF. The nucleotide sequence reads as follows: TGTGCCAGCAGTTCAATTAGCGGGAGTCAAGAGACCCAGTACTTC.